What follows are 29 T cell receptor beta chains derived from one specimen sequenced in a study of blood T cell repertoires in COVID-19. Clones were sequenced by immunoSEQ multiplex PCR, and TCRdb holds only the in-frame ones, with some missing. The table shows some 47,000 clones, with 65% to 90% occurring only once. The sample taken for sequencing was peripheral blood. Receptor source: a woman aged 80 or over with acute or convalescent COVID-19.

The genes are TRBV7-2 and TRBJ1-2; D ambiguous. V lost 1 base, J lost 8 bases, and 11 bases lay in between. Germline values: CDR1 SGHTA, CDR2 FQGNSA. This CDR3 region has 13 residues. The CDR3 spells CASSLDRELGYTF. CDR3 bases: TGTGCCAGCAGCTTAGATAGGGAGTTGGGCTACACCTTC.

Written as DNA, the CDR3 is TGTGCCAGCAGCTACGGGGACCAAGAGACCCAGTACTTC. Amino acids: CASSYGDQETQYF. The chain joins TRBV11-3 to TRBJ2-5, with a weak D call TRBD2 (5 bases). Germline CDR1 reads SGHNT; CDR2 reads YENEEA. The CDR3 runs to 13 residues. Trimming took off 4 bases at V and 0 bases at J, with 6 bases between the two ends.

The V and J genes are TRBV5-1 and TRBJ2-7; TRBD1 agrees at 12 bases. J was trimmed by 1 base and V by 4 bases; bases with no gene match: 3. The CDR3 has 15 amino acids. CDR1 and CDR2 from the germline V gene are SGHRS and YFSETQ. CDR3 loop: CASSMGQGASYEQYF. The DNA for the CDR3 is TGCGCCAGCAGCATGGGACAGGGGGCTTCCTACGAGCAGTACTTC.

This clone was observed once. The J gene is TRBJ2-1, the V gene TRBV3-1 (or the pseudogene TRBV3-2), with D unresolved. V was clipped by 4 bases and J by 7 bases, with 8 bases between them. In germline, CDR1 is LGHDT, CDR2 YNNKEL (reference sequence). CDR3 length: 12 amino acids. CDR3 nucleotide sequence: TGTGCCAGCAGCCCCAGCGCGAATGAGCAGTTCTTC. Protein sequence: CASSPSANEQFF.

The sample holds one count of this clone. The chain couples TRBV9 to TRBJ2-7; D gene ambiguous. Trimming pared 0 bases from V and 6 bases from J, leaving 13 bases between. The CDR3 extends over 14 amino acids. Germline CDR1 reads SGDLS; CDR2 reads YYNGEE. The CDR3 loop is CASSVEAGMGEQYF. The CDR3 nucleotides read TGTGCCAGCAGCGTAGAGGCAGGAATGGGCGAGCAGTACTTC. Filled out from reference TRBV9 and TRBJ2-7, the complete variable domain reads DSGVTQTPKHLITATGQRVTLRCSPRSGDLSVYWYQQSLDQGLQFLIQYYNGEERAKGNILERFSAQQFPDLHSELNLSSLELGDSALYFCASSVEAGMGEQYFGPGTRLTVT.

Here the CDR3 DNA reads TGTGCGTCCAGGCGGGGGGGCGGGACCCAGTACTTC. Encoded protein: CASRRGGGTQYF. This chain connects TRBV15 to TRBJ2-5, with TRBD2 identical over 9 bases. Germline values: CDR1 LNHNV, CDR2 YYDKDF (reference sequence). The CDR3 runs to 12 residues.

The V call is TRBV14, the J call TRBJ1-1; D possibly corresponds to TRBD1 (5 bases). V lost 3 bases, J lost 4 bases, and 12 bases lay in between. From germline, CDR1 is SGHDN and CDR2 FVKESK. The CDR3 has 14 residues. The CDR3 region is CASSQQGRATEAFF. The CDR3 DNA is TGTGCCAGCAGCCAGCAGGGTAGGGCCACTGAAGCTTTCTTT.

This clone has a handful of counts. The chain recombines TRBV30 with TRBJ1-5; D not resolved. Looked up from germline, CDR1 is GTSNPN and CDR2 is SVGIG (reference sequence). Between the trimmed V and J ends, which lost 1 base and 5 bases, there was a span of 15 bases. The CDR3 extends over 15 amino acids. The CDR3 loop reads CAWSADSAGDQPQHF. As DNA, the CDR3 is TGTGCCTGGAGTGCGGACTCAGCCGGGGATCAGCCCCAGCATTTT. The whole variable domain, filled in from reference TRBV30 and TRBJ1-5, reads SQTIHQWPATLVQPVGSPLSLECTVEGTSNPNLYWYRQAAGRGLQLLFYSVGIGQISSEVPQNLSASRPQDRQFILSSKKLLLSDSGFYLCAWSADSAGDQPQHFGDGTRLSIL.

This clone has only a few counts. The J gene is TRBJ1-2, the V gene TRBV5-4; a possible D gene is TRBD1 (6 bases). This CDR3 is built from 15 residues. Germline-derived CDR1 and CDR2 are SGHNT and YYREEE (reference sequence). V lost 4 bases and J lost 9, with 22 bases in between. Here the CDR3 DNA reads TGTGCCAGCAGCCTTCACCGGACAGACAGTATTAGCTACACCTTC. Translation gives CASSLHRTDSISYTF.

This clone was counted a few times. The CDR3 is CSVWAWNTEAFF. The CDR3 DNA reads as TGCAGCGTTTGGGCGTGGAACACTGAAGCTTTCTTT. The chain employs TRBV29-1 and TRBJ1-1; D remains unclear. This CDR3 region has 12 residues. Trimming took 5 bases from V and 1 from J, leaving 8 bases between them. CDR1 is SQVTM, CDR2 ANQGSEA, per germline.

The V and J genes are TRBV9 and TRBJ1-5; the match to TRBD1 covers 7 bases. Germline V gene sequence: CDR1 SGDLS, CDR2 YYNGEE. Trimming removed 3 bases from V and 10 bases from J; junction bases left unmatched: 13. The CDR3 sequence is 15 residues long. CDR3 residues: CASSGGQPWGGPQHF. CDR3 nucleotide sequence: TGTGCCAGCAGCGGGGGACAGCCGTGGGGAGGACCCCAGCATTTT.

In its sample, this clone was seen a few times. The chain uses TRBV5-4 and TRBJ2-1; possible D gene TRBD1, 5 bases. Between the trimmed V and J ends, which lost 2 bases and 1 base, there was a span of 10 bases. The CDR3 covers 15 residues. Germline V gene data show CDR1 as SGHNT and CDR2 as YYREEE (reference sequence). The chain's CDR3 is CASSLGQGSYNEQFF. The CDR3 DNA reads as TGTGCCAGCAGCTTAGGGCAGGGTTCCTACAATGAGCAGTTCTTC.

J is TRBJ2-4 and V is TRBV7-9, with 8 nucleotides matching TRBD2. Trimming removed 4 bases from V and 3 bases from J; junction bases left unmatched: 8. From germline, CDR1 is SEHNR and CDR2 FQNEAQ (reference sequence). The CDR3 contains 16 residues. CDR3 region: CASSSHGGAVKNIQYF. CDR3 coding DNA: TGTGCCAGCAGCTCACACGGGGGGGCGGTCAAAAACATTCAGTACTTC.

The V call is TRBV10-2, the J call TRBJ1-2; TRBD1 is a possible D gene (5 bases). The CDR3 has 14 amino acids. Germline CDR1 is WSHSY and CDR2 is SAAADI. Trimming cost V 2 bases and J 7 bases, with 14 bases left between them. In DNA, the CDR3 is TGCGCCAGCAGTGAGACGGGGGAACTGTCTGGCTACACCTTC. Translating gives CASSETGELSGYTF.

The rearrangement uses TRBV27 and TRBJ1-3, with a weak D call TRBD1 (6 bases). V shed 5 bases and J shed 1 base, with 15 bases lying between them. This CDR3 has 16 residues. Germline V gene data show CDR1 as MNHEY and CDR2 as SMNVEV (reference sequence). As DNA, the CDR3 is TGTGCCAGCAGTCCAACGAGGGGGGGTTCTGGAAACACCATATATTTT. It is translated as CASSPTRGGSGNTIYF.

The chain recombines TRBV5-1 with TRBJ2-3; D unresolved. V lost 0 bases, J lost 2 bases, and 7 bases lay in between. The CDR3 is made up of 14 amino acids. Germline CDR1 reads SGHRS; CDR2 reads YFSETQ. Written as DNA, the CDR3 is TGCGCCAGCAGCTTGGCAGGTTACACAGATACGCAGTATTTT. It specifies CASSLAGYTDTQYF.

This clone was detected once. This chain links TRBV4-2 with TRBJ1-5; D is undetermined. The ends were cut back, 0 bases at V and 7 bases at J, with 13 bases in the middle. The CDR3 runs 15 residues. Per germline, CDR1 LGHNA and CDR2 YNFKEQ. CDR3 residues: CASSQDFQVKQPQHF. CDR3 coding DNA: TGTGCCAGCAGCCAAGATTTCCAGGTAAAGCAGCCCCAGCATTTT.

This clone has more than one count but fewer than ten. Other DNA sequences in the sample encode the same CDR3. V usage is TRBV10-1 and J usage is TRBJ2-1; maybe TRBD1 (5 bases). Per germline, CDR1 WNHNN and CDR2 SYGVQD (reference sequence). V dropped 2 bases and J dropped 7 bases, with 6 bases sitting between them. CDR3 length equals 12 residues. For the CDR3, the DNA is TGCGCCAGCAGTGAGCCAGGGAATGAGCAGTTCTTC. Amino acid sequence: CASSEPGNEQFF.

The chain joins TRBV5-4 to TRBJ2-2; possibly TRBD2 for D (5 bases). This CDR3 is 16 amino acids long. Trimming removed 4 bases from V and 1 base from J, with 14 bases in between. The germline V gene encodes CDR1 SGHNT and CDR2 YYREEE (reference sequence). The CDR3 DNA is TGTGCCAGCAGCCTCCCTATTGCGGGGAACACCGGGGAGCTGTTTTTT. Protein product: CASSLPIAGNTGELFF.

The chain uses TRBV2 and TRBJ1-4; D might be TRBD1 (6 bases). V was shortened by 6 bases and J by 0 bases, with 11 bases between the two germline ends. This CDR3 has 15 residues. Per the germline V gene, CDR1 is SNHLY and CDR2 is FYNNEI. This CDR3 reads CASRTWTATNEKLFF. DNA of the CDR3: TGTGCCAGCAGGACTTGGACAGCAACTAATGAAAAACTGTTTTTT.

This CDR3 is CASSPWTRTGANVLTF. CDR3 in DNA: TGTGCCAGCTCACCATGGACAAGGACTGGGGCCAACGTCCTGACTTTC. The chain joins TRBV18 to TRBJ2-6, with D tentatively TRBD1 (5 bases). V lost 2 bases, J lost 2 bases, and 10 bases lay in between. Germline CDR1 reads KGHSH; CDR2 reads LQKENI. There are 16 residues in the CDR3.

Here the CDR3 DNA reads TGTGCCAGCACCGAGACAGGGTCCTATAATTCACCCCTCCACTTT. Amino acids: CASTETGSYNSPLHF. The rearrangement uses TRBV6-5 and TRBJ1-6; 7 nucleotides line up with TRBD1. With V trimmed by 7 bases and J by 1 base, 4 bases remained unmatched. The CDR3 extends over 15 amino acids. Germline V gives CDR1 MNHEY, CDR2 SVGAGI.

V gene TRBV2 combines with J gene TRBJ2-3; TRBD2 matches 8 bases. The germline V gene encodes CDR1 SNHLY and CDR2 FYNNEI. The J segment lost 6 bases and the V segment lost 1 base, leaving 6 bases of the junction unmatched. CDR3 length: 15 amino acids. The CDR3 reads CASSEVLAGTDTQYF. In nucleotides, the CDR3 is TGTGCCAGCAGTGAAGTGTTAGCGGGGACCGATACGCAGTATTTT.

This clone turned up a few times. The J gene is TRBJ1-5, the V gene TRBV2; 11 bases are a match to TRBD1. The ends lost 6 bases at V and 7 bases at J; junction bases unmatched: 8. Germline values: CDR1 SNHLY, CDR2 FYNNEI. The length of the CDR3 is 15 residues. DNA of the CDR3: TGTGCCAGCAGCCCGGGACAGGGGGGTAGGCAGCCCCAGCATTTT. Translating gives CASSPGQGGRQPQHF.

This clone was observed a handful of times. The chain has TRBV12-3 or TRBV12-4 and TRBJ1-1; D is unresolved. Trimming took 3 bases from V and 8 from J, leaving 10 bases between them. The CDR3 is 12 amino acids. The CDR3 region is CASSFSRGEAFF. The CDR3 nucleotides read TGTGCCAGCAGTTTTAGCAGAGGGGAAGCTTTCTTT.

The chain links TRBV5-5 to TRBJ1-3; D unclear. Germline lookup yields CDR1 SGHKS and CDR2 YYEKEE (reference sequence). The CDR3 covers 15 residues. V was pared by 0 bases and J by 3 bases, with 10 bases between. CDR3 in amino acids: CASSLGGGFGNTIYF. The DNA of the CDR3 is TGTGCCAGCAGCTTGGGTGGAGGGTTTGGAAACACCATATATTTT.

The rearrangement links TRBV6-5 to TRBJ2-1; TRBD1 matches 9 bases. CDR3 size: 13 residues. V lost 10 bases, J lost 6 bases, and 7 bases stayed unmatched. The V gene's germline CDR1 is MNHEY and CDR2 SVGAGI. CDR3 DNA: TGTGCCACCACCGGGACAGGGACCAATGAGCAGTTCTTC. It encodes CATTGTGTNEQFF.

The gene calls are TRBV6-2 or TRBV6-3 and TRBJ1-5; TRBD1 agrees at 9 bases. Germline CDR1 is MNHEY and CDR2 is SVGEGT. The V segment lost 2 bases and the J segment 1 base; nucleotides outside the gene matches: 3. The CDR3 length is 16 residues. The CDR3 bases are TGTGCCAGCAGTTACCGGGACAGGGAAAGCAATCAGCCCCAGCATTTT. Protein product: CASSYRDRESNQPQHF.

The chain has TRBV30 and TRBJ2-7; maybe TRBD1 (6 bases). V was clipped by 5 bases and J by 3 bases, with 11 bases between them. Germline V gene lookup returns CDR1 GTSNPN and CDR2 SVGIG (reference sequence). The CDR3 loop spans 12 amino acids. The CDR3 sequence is CAWSPDSYEQYF. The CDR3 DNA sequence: TGTGCCTGGTCCCCGGACAGCTACGAGCAGTACTTC. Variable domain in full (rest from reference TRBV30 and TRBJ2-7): SQTIHQWPATLVQPVGSPLSLECTVEGTSNPNLYWYRQAAGRGLQLLFYSVGIGQISSEVPQNLSASRPQDRQFILSSKKLLLSDSGFYLCAWSPDSYEQYFGPGTRLTVT.